The rows below give T cell receptor beta chains drawn from one sample of a study of CD8 T cells in ankylosing spondylitis. TCRdb ran MiXCR on the 5' RACE reads and lists one entry per CDR3 protein. The repertoire consists of about 120,000 distinct CDR3 sequences, with approximately 15% occurring once and the leading ten covering 2.5% to 3%. The sequenced sample consisted of blood, either unsorted or a sorted T cell fraction (not recorded which). All receptors come from a female donor with ankylosing spondylitis or in good health (not recorded which). Each CDR3 is given with its conserved first and last residue. The order of the fields is J gene, V gene, clone size, D gene, CDR3 protein, CDR3 DNA. D genes are given only for firm matches. For some rows the clone size is stated as once, few or many, or as a class when expanded; others skip it.

>TRBJ1-5|TRBV19|NA|NA
CASSIIARDNQPQHF
TGTGCCAGTAGTATTATCGCCAGGGACAATCAGCCCCAGCATTTT
>TRBJ2-5|TRBV20-1|few|NA
CSASRGGPLQETQYF
TGCAGTGCTAGTCGGGGCGGGCCGCTCCAAGAGACCCAGTACTTC
>TRBJ1-1|TRBV11-2|NA|NA
CASSKGGWDTEAFF
TGTGCCAGCAGCAAAGGAGGCTGGGACACTGAAGCTTTCTTT
>TRBJ2-6|TRBV11-2|NA|NA
CASSLAIGDNHETF
TGTGCCAGCAGCTTAGCGATTGGGGACAACCACGAGACTTTC
>TRBJ2-1|TRBV11-1|few|TRBD2
CASSLAGLSGSSYNEQFF
TGTGCCAGCAGCTTAGCCGGTCTAAGCGGGAGCTCCTACAATGAGCAGTTCTTC
>TRBJ2-7|TRBV25-1|many|TRBD1
CASSDYDRAEQYF
TGTGCCAGCAGTGACTACGACAGGGCCGAGCAGTACTTC
>TRBJ2-1|TRBV29-1|few|NA
CSGGQVYNEQFF
TGCAGCGGGGGGCAGGTTTACAATGAGCAGTTCTTC
>TRBJ2-1|TRBV20-1|NA|TRBD2
CSARDRTSGRYNEQFF
TGCAGTGCTAGAGATCGGACTAGCGGGAGGTACAATGAGCAGTTCTTC
>TRBJ1-2|TRBV7-2|few|NA
CASSLSYQHGYGYTF
TGTGCCAGCAGCTTAAGTTACCAGCACGGCTATGGCTACACCTTC
>TRBJ1-1|TRBV2|NA|NA
CASIGWSEAFF
TGTGCCAGCATTGGTTGGTCTGAAGCTTTCTTT
>TRBJ2-7|TRBV20-1|many|NA
CSARGGYEQYF
TGCAGTGCTAGAGGCGGCTACGAGCAGTACTTC
>TRBJ2-2|TRBV18|many|TRBD2
CASSPLLALGTGELFF
TGTGCCAGCTCACCGTTACTAGCGCTGGGCACCGGGGAGCTGTTTTTT
>TRBJ2-1|TRBV10-3|NA|NA
CAINFSGGRSYNEQFF
TGTGCCATCAACTTTTCGGGGGGCCGGTCCTACAATGAGCAGTTCTTC
>TRBJ2-5|TRBV10-2|few|NA
CASSDRRQETQYF
TGCGCCAGCAGTGACAGGCGACAAGAGACCCAGTACTTC
>TRBJ2-2|TRBV20-1|NA|TRBD1
CSATGQRNTGELFF
TGCAGTGCTACGGGACAGAGAAACACCGGGGAGCTGTTTTTT
>TRBJ2-1|TRBV12-3/TRBV12-4|NA|NA
CASSLVGLRSYNEKFF
TGTGCCAGCAGTTTAGTAGGGCTCCGCTCCTACAATGAGAAGTTCTTC
>TRBJ2-1|TRBV5-1|NA|NA
CASSLGGDYNEQFF
TGCGCCAGCAGCTTGGGGGGGGACTACAATGAGCAGTTCTTC
>TRBJ2-1|TRBV12-3/TRBV12-4|NA|TRBD2
CASTPTVGASGRRGYNEQFF
TGTGCCAGCACTCCTACTGTGGGGGCTAGCGGGAGAAGAGGATACAATGAGCAGTTCTTC
>TRBJ2-7|TRBV7-4|NA|TRBD2
CASRDPGLAAIYEQYF
TGTGCCAGCAGGGACCCGGGACTAGCGGCCATCTACGAGCAGTACTTC
>TRBJ2-7|TRBV12-3/TRBV12-4|few|NA
CASSPALGYEQYF
TGTGCCAGCAGTCCCGCTTTGGGGTACGAGCAGTACTTC
>TRBJ2-2|TRBV5-5|NA|NA
CASSWGWAQGSNTGELFF
TGTGCCAGCAGCTGGGGCTGGGCGCAGGGGTCTAACACCGGGGAGCTGTTTTTT
>TRBJ2-7|TRBV27|NA|TRBD2
CASSTRLAGEYEQYF
TGTGCCAGCAGTACCAGACTAGCGGGAGAGTACGAGCAGTACTTC
>TRBJ2-3|TRBV29-1|many|TRBD2
CSVESSGDTQYF
TGCAGCGTTGAATCTAGCGGAGATACGCAGTATTTT
>TRBJ2-5|TRBV5-1|few|TRBD1
CASSFRQGAYGETQYF
TGCGCCAGCAGCTTTAGACAGGGGGCTTATGGAGAGACCCAGTACTTC
>TRBJ2-1|TRBV7-8|many|NA
CASSFTSYNEQFF
TGTGCCAGCAGCTTTACGAGCTACAATGAGCAGTTCTTC
>TRBJ2-1|TRBV10-3|NA|NA
CAIAYKGDLFF
TGTGCCATCGCTTATAAGGGGGATCTGTTCTTC
>TRBJ2-1|TRBV6-1|NA|NA
CASKVGGNEQFF
TGTGCCAGCAAGGTTGGAGGGAATGAGCAGTTCTTC